This TCR beta chain was retrieved from a study of blood T cell repertoires in COVID-19. Across the whole study: Whether acute or convalescent, the COVID-19 samples came from the United States, Italy and Spain. Sources were T cells, B-cell-depleted T cells, or PBMCs; the material itself was cDNA or gDNA.

Under the authors' procedure: Amplification with reference gene primers provided the estimates of nucleated cell counts. Profiling relied on immunoSEQ multiplex PCR, and the TCRdb table lists in-frame clones only, not all of them. V, J and clone size are those of that table, while D and trimming were read from the DNA. The sample contains around 75,000 clones, 79% of which appear only once. Germline CDR1 reads SQVTM; CDR2 reads ANQGSEA. V was trimmed by 0 bases and J by 10 bases, leaving 15 bases between them. The CDR3 has 14 amino acids. The receptor comes from a woman of 80 years or more with active or convalescent COVID-19. Sequenced: peripheral blood. The V and J genes are TRBV29-1 and TRBJ1-4; tentative D call: TRBD1 (5 bases). The CDR3 spells CSVEDRTGVGKLFF. CDR3 sequence (DNA): TGCAGCGTTGAAGACCGGACGGGGGTGGGAAAACTGTTTTTT.